This is a list of T cell receptor beta chains from one sample in a study of T-cell memory formation after mild COVID-19. TCRdb processed the 5' RACE reads anew with MiXCR; each CDR3 protein has one entry. Of under 110,000 distinct CDR3 sequences in the sample, around 12% are singletons; the top ten hold 25% to 35%. Sequenced: PBMCs or a T cell subset sorted from them (not recorded which). The receptor set was obtained from an adult woman who had mild COVID-19 (a few samples of this study predate the infection). Cell type and time point are not known. Both conserved end residues are part of each CDR3. D genes are given only for firm matches. Some rows have no size entry. The others give once, few or many, or a class for an expanded clone.

clone_size,v_call,d_call,j_call,cdr3_nt,cdr3_aa
few,TRBV20-1,.,TRBJ2-3,TGCAGTGCCCTCGCCCGAGGGGCAGATACGCAGTATTTT,CSALARGADTQYF
many,TRBV7-8,.,TRBJ2-3,TGTGCCAGCAGCCGTCGCACAGATACGCAGTATTTT,CASSRRTDTQYF
few,TRBV19,TRBD1,TRBJ1-5,TGTGCCAGTACCCAGACAGGGGGAATTCAGCCCCAGCATTTT,CASTQTGGIQPQHF
few,TRBV12-3/TRBV12-4,.,TRBJ2-1,TGTGCCAGCAGCCTCCTGACGGGCGGGGACAATGAGCAGTTCTTC,CASSLLTGGDNEQFF
.,TRBV6-6,TRBD1,TRBJ1-1,TGTGCCAGTGTACAGGGGGCGCTGAACACTGAAGCTTTCTTT,CASVQGALNTEAFF
.,TRBV12-3/TRBV12-4,.,TRBJ1-1,TGTGCCAGCGCGACAACGAACACTGAAGCTTTCTTT,CASATTNTEAFF
.,TRBV19,.,TRBJ2-7,TGTGCCAGTAGTCTTCCAGGGGCAAGGGAGCAGTACTTC,CASSLPGAREQYF
.,TRBV6-1,.,TRBJ2-7,TGTGCCAGCAGTAGGGGACCGCAGTACGAGCAGTACTTC,CASSRGPQYEQYF
.,TRBV12-3/TRBV12-4,.,TRBJ2-3,TGTGCCAGCAGTTGGGTCATCCCGAGTACAGATACGCAGTATTTT,CASSWVIPSTDTQYF
few,TRBV2,.,TRBJ2-1,TGTGCCAGCGGTAGGACACTCATCTCCTACAATGAGCAGTTCTTC,CASGRTLISYNEQFF
many,TRBV4-3,.,TRBJ2-7,TGCGCCAGCAGCCGCGGACAGAGCTACGAGCAGTACTTC,CASSRGQSYEQYF
many,TRBV7-7,.,TRBJ2-7,TGTGCTAGCAGCCCCTGGCAGGGCTACGAGCAGTACTTC,CASSPWQGYEQYF
.,TRBV5-1,TRBD1,TRBJ2-7,TGCGCCAGATCCCCGGAACAGGGGGCTTACGAGCAGTACTTC,CARSPEQGAYEQYF
.,TRBV29-1,.,TRBJ2-6,TGCAGCGTTGAAGATTGGGGCAGCTCTGGGGCCAACGTCCTGACTTTC,CSVEDWGSSGANVLTF
.,TRBV19,.,TRBJ2-1,TGTGCCAGTAGTATAGTACTTGTAGCCAATGAGCAGTTCTTC,CASSIVLVANEQFF
.,TRBV7-2,TRBD2,TRBJ2-5,TGTGCCAGCAGCCCGGCGGTAGCGGGAGGGTCCGAGACCCAGTACTTC,CASSPAVAGGSETQYF
.,TRBV7-7,.,TRBJ2-3,TGTGCCAGCAGCTCCCAGGTCGGCCTCGGCCGGGATACGCAGTATTTT,CASSSQVGLGRDTQYF
.,TRBV12-3/TRBV12-4,.,TRBJ1-1,TGTGCCAGCAGTTCCAGGGACTTGAACACTGAAGCTTTCTTT,CASSSRDLNTEAFF
many,TRBV9,.,TRBJ2-3,TGTGCCAGCAGCGGCAGGACACAGCGCACAGATACGCAGTATTTT,CASSGRTQRTDTQYF
few,TRBV12-3/TRBV12-4,.,TRBJ1-1,TGTGCCAGCAGGACCGGGACAAGAGACACTGAAGCTTTCTTT,CASRTGTRDTEAFF
.,TRBV7-8,.,TRBJ2-7,TGTGCCAGCAGCTCCAGTCCCTATCTTTACTACGAGCAGTACTTC,CASSSSPYLYYEQYF
many,TRBV4-2,TRBD2,TRBJ2-2,TGTGCCAGCACTACCCCCGGAGGACTAGCATCCGGGGAGCTGTTTTTT,CASTTPGGLASGELFF
many,TRBV12-3/TRBV12-4,.,TRBJ2-5,TGTGCCAGCAGCCTCGGCCCCTTTCAAGAGACCCAGTACTTC,CASSLGPFQETQYF
many,TRBV6-5,.,TRBJ2-7,TGTGCCAGCAGTGACTTACAGGTCGGCCGCTACGAGCAGTACTTC,CASSDLQVGRYEQYF
few,TRBV12-3/TRBV12-4,TRBD2,TRBJ2-2,TGTGCCAGCAGTTTTTGGCGGGGGGCAACCGGGGAGCTGTTTTTT,CASSFWRGATGELFF
few,TRBV20-1,.,TRBJ1-2,TGCAGTGCTAGAGATCTGAGGACAGATGGTAACTATGGCTACACCTTC,CSARDLRTDGNYGYTF
few,TRBV5-4,.,TRBJ1-3,TGTGCCAGCAGCTTTAAGGACCTAACTGGAAACACCATATATTTT,CASSFKDLTGNTIYF
few,TRBV4-3,TRBD1,TRBJ2-1,TGCGCCAGCAGCCAAGGGACAGGGGGCTACAATGAGCAGTTCTTC,CASSQGTGGYNEQFF
many,TRBV5-1,TRBD2,TRBJ2-5,TGCGCCAGCAGCTTGTACGGACTAGCGGATACCCAAGAGACCCAGTACTTC,CASSLYGLADTQETQYF
.,TRBV30,TRBD1,TRBJ2-1,TGTGCCTGGAGAATACCGGGACAGGGGGTGAGTGAGCAGTTCTTC,CAWRIPGQGVSEQFF
many,TRBV15,TRBD1,TRBJ2-3,TGTGCCACCAAATCGGGACAGGGCGCAGATACGCAGTATTTT,CATKSGQGADTQYF
few,TRBV18,.,TRBJ1-1,TGTGCCAGCTCACCACCAGGTTACACTGAAGCTTTCTTT,CASSPPGYTEAFF